This is a list of T cell receptor beta chains from one sample in a study of blood T cells in healthy people across ages. MiXCR, applied by TCRdb to the 5' RACE reads, yields one record per CDR3 protein. Of around 850,000 distinct CDR3 sequences listed, about 34% are singletons. The material sequenced was blood. These receptors originate from a young man in good health. The CDR3 runs from the conserved cysteine through the conserved F or W. A D gene is named only where the DNA matches it firmly. The size entry is marked missing in some rows and otherwise reads once, few, many or a size class.

cdr3_length	d_call	v_call	clone_size	j_call	cdr3_nt	cdr3_aa
16	.	TRBV4-3	.	TRBJ2-7	TGCGCCAGCAGCCAAGAGCTCGGGGCTAGCGACTACGAGCAGTACTTC	CASSQELGASDYEQYF
15	.	TRBV12-3/TRBV12-4	.	TRBJ2-3	TGTGCCAGCAAGACTTCTGGAGGTACCCCAGATACGCAGTATTTT	CASKTSGGTPDTQYF
14	.	TRBV29-1	.	TRBJ1-4	TGCAGCGTTCAACCGGGACGTAGTAATGAAAAACTGTTTTTT	CSVQPGRSNEKLFF
16	.	TRBV7-9	few	TRBJ2-1	TGTGCCAGCAGCTTAGCTCAGGGTAGCGAGGACAATGAGCAGTTCTTC	CASSLAQGSEDNEQFF
11	.	TRBV7-2	few	TRBJ2-1	TGTGCCAGCACCCTCCGGTGGGAGCAGTTCTTC	CASTLRWEQFF
14	TRBD1	TRBV10-2	many	TRBJ2-7	TGCGCCATCTCCAGGGGGGACAGGGTAACCGAGCAGTACTTC	CAISRGDRVTEQYF
15	TRBD1	TRBV12-3/TRBV12-4	few	TRBJ1-3	TGTGCCAGCAGGCAGGGACAGGGGGCTGGAAACACCATATATTTT	CASRQGQGAGNTIYF
13	.	TRBV30	few	TRBJ1-2	TGTGCCTCGCTCGGCAGGGAAAGGGATGGCTACACCTTC	CASLGRERDGYTF
13	.	TRBV20-1	.	TRBJ1-1	TGCAGTGCTAGTACCCAAGGGAACACTGAAGCTTTCTTT	CSASTQGNTEAFF
16	.	TRBV3-1	.	TRBJ2-5	TGTGCCAGCAGCCAAGCCCTAGGGACCCTACAAGAGACCCAGTACTTC	CASSQALGTLQETQYF
14	.	TRBV9	.	TRBJ2-4	TGTGCCAGCAGCTCCGGGGACGGCGAAAACATTCAGTACTTC	CASSSGDGENIQYF
14	.	TRBV7-2	few	TRBJ2-3	TGTGCCAGCACGCCGGGACGGGTAACAGATACGCAGTATTTT	CASTPGRVTDTQYF
14	.	TRBV24-1	few	TRBJ1-2	TGTGCCACCAGTGCTACAAGGCACAACTATGGCTACACCTTC	CATSATRHNYGYTF
16	TRBD1	TRBV6-2/TRBV6-3	few	TRBJ2-1	TGTGCCAGCAGTTACTGGGGACAGGGAGTAATCGATGAGCAGTTCTTC	CASSYWGQGVIDEQFF
15	.	TRBV28	.	TRBJ1-5	TGTGCCAGCAGTTCCAGGGGATATAGCAATCAGCCCCAGCATTTT	CASSSRGYSNQPQHF
12	.	TRBV12-3/TRBV12-4	few	TRBJ2-1	TGTGCCAGCAGTTTCGGCACCAATGAGCAGTTCTTC	CASSFGTNEQFF
12	.	TRBV20-1	.	TRBJ2-5	TGCAGTGCTAGAGATAACCTAGAGACCCAGTACTTC	CSARDNLETQYF
21	TRBD2	TRBV5-4	few	TRBJ2-3	TGTGCCAGCAGCTTGCTAACCCGACCGGGACTAGCGCACCACAAGGCAGATACGCAGTATTTT	CASSLLTRPGLAHHKADTQYF
15	TRBD1	TRBV20-1	.	TRBJ1-1	TGCAGTGCTAGAGATCAGGGGCAGGGGGACACTGAAGCTTTCTTT	CSARDQGQGDTEAFF
12	.	TRBV29-1	many	TRBJ2-3	TGCAGCGTTGAAGGGGGGCTGGATACGCAGTATTTT	CSVEGGLDTQYF
15	TRBD1	TRBV6-2/TRBV6-3	few	TRBJ2-3	TGTGCCAGCAGTAGGGGACAGAAATCCGGAGATACGCAGTATTTT	CASSRGQKSGDTQYF
13	.	TRBV13	.	TRBJ2-7	TGTGCCAGCAGCCCGTACGGACCCTACGAGCAGTACTTC	CASSPYGPYEQYF
14	.	TRBV9	many	TRBJ2-1	TGTGCCAGCAGCCCCTTCCTCTCCTACAATGAGCAGTTCTTC	CASSPFLSYNEQFF
14	.	TRBV6-6	.	TRBJ2-3	TGTGCCAGCAGTGACTCGGCTACCACAGATACGCAGTATTTT	CASSDSATTDTQYF
19	TRBD1	TRBV20-1	few	TRBJ1-6	TGCAGTGCTAGAGATGATGACGGGACAGTGAGCTCCTATAATTCACCCCTCCACTTT	CSARDDDGTVSSYNSPLHF
15	.	TRBV12-3/TRBV12-4	many	TRBJ2-1	TGTGCCAGCAGTTTGGGGGCTACACTCTACAATGAGCAGTTCTTC	CASSLGATLYNEQFF
16	TRBD2	TRBV6-5	.	TRBJ2-3	TGTGCCAGCAGTTACACTGCTAGCGGGGGGGCAGATACGCAGTATTTT	CASSYTASGGADTQYF
12	TRBD2	TRBV6-5	.	TRBJ2-3	TGTGCCAGCGGGGAGGGTGCAGATACGCAGTATTTT	CASGEGADTQYF
12	.	TRBV12-3/TRBV12-4	.	TRBJ2-5	TGTGCCAGCAGTCCCCATGGTGAGACCCAGTACTTC	CASSPHGETQYF
15	.	TRBV20-1	.	TRBJ1-1	TGCAGTGCTAGTGCCCTATTTGAGTTGAACACTGAAGCTTTCTTT	CSASALFELNTEAFF
14	.	TRBV4-1	few	TRBJ2-7	TGCGCCAGCAGCCAAGAAAGCCCAAACTACGAGCAGTACTTC	CASSQESPNYEQYF
16	.	TRBV12-3/TRBV12-4	.	TRBJ2-1	TGTGCCAGCAGTTTAAGAGCTATCGGACCCTACAATGAGCAGTTCTTC	CASSLRAIGPYNEQFF
17	TRBD1	TRBV29-1	many	TRBJ1-2	TGCAGCGCCCCAATAGGGGCAGGGGGTTCTTCTAACTATGGCTACACCTTC	CSAPIGAGGSSNYGYTF
15	TRBD2	TRBV20-1	many	TRBJ2-3	TGCAGTGCTAGAGATTTAGCGGGGGCGGCAGATACGCAGTATTTT	CSARDLAGAADTQYF
13	TRBD2	TRBV9	.	TRBJ2-1	TGTGCCAGCAGAGGCGGGGGGGGGAATGAGCAGTTCTTC	CASRGGGGNEQFF
15	.	TRBV5-5	few	TRBJ1-2	TGTGCCAGCAGTCATATATCCCGGGGGAAGGATGGCTACACCTTC	CASSHISRGKDGYTF
16	.	TRBV4-3	few	TRBJ1-6	TGCGCCAGCAGCCAAGATTTTGGGACACTCGACTCACCCCTCCACTTT	CASSQDFGTLDSPLHF
16	TRBD1	TRBV7-9	.	TRBJ2-1	TGTGCCAGCAGCTTAGTCGGGACAGGGAGCTCCTACGAGCAGTTCTTC	CASSLVGTGSSYEQFF
15	TRBD2	TRBV12-3/TRBV12-4	few	TRBJ2-1	TGTGCCAGCATCTCAGGGGCTAGCGGGGTGGCAGAGCAGTTCTTC	CASISGASGVAEQFF
16	TRBD1	TRBV5-1	.	TRBJ2-7	TGCGCCAGCAGTACGAGGGACAGGGGGAATTACTACGAGCAGTACTTC	CASSTRDRGNYYEQYF
14	TRBD1	TRBV7-8	once	TRBJ1-2	TGTGCCAGCAGCCCCAGGACAGGATACTATGGCTACACCTTC	CASSPRTGYYGYTF
16	TRBD2	TRBV12-3/TRBV12-4	few	TRBJ2-5	TGTGCCAGCAGCCGTTTCGGCGGGGGGTACCAAGAGACCCAGTACTTC	CASSRFGGGYQETQYF
16	.	TRBV7-9	.	TRBJ2-7	TGTGCCAGCAGCTTACTTCGTAACGGGGATTACGACGAGCAGTACTTC	CASSLLRNGDYDEQYF
14	.	TRBV20-1	.	TRBJ1-2	TGCAGTGCTAGAGAGGAACGATCTAACTATGGCTACACCTTC	CSAREERSNYGYTF
13	.	TRBV30	few	TRBJ1-2	TGTGCCTGGAGTCCCGGGACGTTCTATGGCTACACCTTC	CAWSPGTFYGYTF